The 27 T cell receptor beta chains in this list originate from one sample, sequenced in a study of T-cell memory formation after mild COVID-19. Each CDR3 protein is one row after TCRdb ran MiXCR on the 5' RACE reads. This table has about 290,000 distinct CDR3 sequences, approximately 19% appearing once. Sequencing was carried out using PBMCs or a T cell subset sorted from them (not recorded which). Source of these receptors: a man younger than 35 who had mild COVID-19 (a few samples of this study predate the infection). Cell type and time point are not known.

This chain joins TRBV9 and TRBJ1-5, with D possibly being TRBD1 (6 bases). Germline V gives CDR1 SGDLS, CDR2 YYNGEE. The CDR3 covers 15 residues. Trimming removed 0 bases at V and 7 bases at J, with 14 bases between. CDR3 sequence reads: CASSVGGGTGQPQHF. DNA for the CDR3: TGTGCCAGCAGCGTAGGGGGGGGCACAGGGCAGCCCCAGCATTTT.

This clonotype has just a few counts. V is TRBV4-3 and J is TRBJ2-3; D is perhaps TRBD2 (5 bases). V dropped 0 bases and J dropped 4 bases, with 14 bases sitting between them. This CDR3 spans 16 amino acids. Germline CDR1 is LGHNA and CDR2 is YSLEER. CDR3 in amino acids: CASSQDPYSAADTQYF. Here the CDR3 DNA reads TGCGCCAGCAGCCAAGACCCCTATAGCGCGGCAGATACGCAGTATTTT.

This chain joins TRBV6-2 or TRBV6-3 and TRBJ2-5; D unresolved. This CDR3 region has 16 residues. Trimming pared 2 bases from V and 3 bases from J, leaving 16 bases between. Germline V lookup: CDR1 MNHEY, CDR2 SVGEGT. This chain's CDR3 is CASSYAAQRSKETQYF. In DNA, the CDR3 is TGTGCCAGCAGTTACGCCGCCCAGAGGAGCAAAGAGACCCAGTACTTC.

There are a few counts of this clonotype. The rearrangement joins TRBV7-2 to TRBJ2-1; 8 bases are a match to TRBD2. This CDR3 comprises 16 residues. Losses at the gene ends were 0 bases for V and 3 bases for J; bases not matched to a gene: 4. The V gene's germline CDR1 is SGHTA and CDR2 FQGNSA. The CDR3 protein is CASSLARGGRYNEQFF. The DNA for the CDR3 is TGTGCCAGCAGCTTAGCCCGGGGGGGCCGCTACAATGAGCAGTTCTTC.

The rearrangement links TRBV2 to TRBJ2-3; D is tentatively TRBD1 or TRBD2 (6 bases each). V lost 5 bases and J lost 3, with 15 bases in between. The CDR3 runs to 15 residues. CDR1 and CDR2 (germline): SNHLY, FYNNEI. CDR3 loop: CASSRWGAGTDTQYF. The DNA of the CDR3 is TGTGCCAGCAGTCGGTGGGGGGCCGGGACAGATACGCAGTATTTT.

This clonotype was recorded a few times. The V gene is TRBV27, the J gene TRBJ2-3, with TRBD2 matching over 8 bases. Germline V CDR1 and CDR2: MNHEY, SMNVEV (reference sequence). The CDR3 is made up of 15 amino acids. With V trimmed by 8 bases and J by 0 bases, 7 bases remained unmatched. The CDR3 sequence: CASGAGGLSTDTQYF. The CDR3 DNA follows: TGTGCCAGCGGGGCGGGGGGCCTTAGCACAGATACGCAGTATTTT.

The V call is TRBV28, the J call TRBJ2-7; 11 bases are shared with TRBD1. The length of the CDR3 is 14 residues. From germline, CDR1 is MDHEN and CDR2 SYDVKM. J was trimmed by 2 bases and V by 6 bases; bases with no gene match: 3. This chain's CDR3 is CASRGTGGPYEQYV. The CDR3 region has the DNA TGTGCCAGCAGGGGGACAGGGGGACCCTACGAGCAGTACGTC.

This clonotype was observed a handful of times. CDR3 sequence (DNA): TGTGCCAGCGGAGGGGGTTCAGGGGCAACTAATGAAAAACTGTTTTTT. It specifies CASGGGSGATNEKLFF. The gene calls are TRBV9 and TRBJ1-4; perhaps TRBD1 as D (6 bases). Germline CDR1 SGDLS, CDR2 YYNGEE. V was trimmed by 7 bases and J by 0 bases, leaving 16 bases between them. This CDR3 has 16 residues.

This CDR3 is CASTDGATEAFF. In DNA form, the CDR3 reads TGTGCCAGCACCGACGGAGCCACTGAAGCTTTCTTT. This rearrangement joins TRBV6-6 to TRBJ1-1; D is unresolved. V dropped 7 bases and J dropped 4 bases, with 10 bases sitting between them. The CDR3 totals 12 residues. From germline, CDR1 is MNHNY and CDR2 SVGAGI (reference sequence).

In this sample, this clonotype turned up a few times. The chain carries TRBV19 and TRBJ1-2; D is unresolved. This CDR3 comprises 13 residues. The germline V gene encodes CDR1 LNHDA and CDR2 SQIVND (reference sequence). Trimming shortened V by 1 base and J by 8 bases, and 11 bases separated the two germline ends. The CDR3 DNA follows: TGTGCCAGTAGTATAGTTACGGTGAGCGGCTACACCTTC. Its protein is CASSIVTVSGYTF.

This clonotype appeared a few times. This rearrangement joins TRBV11-1 to TRBJ2-1; 9 positions agree with TRBD2. The CDR3 spans 15 residues. Trimming removed 4 bases from V and 9 bases from J; junction bases left unmatched: 10. The V gene's germline CDR1 is SGHAT and CDR2 FQDESV (reference sequence). The CDR3 region is CASSSRGGAQVEQFF. CDR3 nucleotide sequence: TGTGCCAGCAGCTCCCGCGGGGGGGCCCAGGTTGAGCAGTTCTTC.

This clonotype turned up a few times. This chain links TRBV4-3 with TRBJ1-2; D is perhaps TRBD1 (5 bases). Germline CDR1 and CDR2: LGHNA and YSLEER. CDR3 size: 17 residues. The V gene lost 0 bases and the J gene lost 2 bases, with 16 bases spanning the gap. The CDR3 protein is CASSQDRGGTLNYGYTF. The CDR3 coding sequence is TGCGCCAGCAGCCAAGATCGGGGCGGGACCCTAAACTATGGCTACACCTTC.

The chain uses TRBV5-1 and TRBJ2-7, with a weak D call TRBD1 (5 bases). Germline V gene sequence: CDR1 SGHRS, CDR2 YFSETQ. This CDR3 has 12 residues. Trimming left V 0 bases short and J 6 bases short, with 7 bases between. The CDR3 is CASSLEGAEQYF. As DNA, the CDR3 is TGCGCCAGCAGCTTGGAAGGGGCCGAGCAGTACTTC.

The sample holds a few counts of this clonotype. V is TRBV5-1 and J is TRBJ2-1; D possibly corresponds to TRBD2 (6 bases). This CDR3 is built from 14 residues. The V and J ends lost 0 bases and 7 bases respectively, with 11 bases between them. CDR1 SGHRS and CDR2 YFSETQ come from the germline V gene. As DNA, the CDR3 is TGCGCCAGCAGCTTGGTGCGGGGACCGAATGAGCAGTTCTTC. Translating it yields CASSLVRGPNEQFF.

This clonotype was counted only a few times. The chain couples TRBV4-3 to TRBJ1-5; D unresolved. The CDR3 contains 13 residues. Germline V gives CDR1 LGHNA, CDR2 YSLEER. Trimming removed 0 bases at V and 7 bases at J, with 7 bases between. The CDR3 region is CASSQDPGQPQHF. In DNA, the CDR3 is TGCGCCAGCAGCCAAGATCCGGGACAGCCCCAGCATTTT.

The V and J genes are TRBV6-1 and TRBJ1-4; 7 positions match TRBD1. CDR3 length equals 14 residues. Germline V gene lookup returns CDR1 MNHNS and CDR2 SASEGT. After removal of 6 bases from V and 5 bases from J, the junction contained 6 bases not matched to a gene. CDR3 bases: TGTGCCAGCAGAGAGGGACAGCTAAATGAAAAACTGTTTTTT. This encodes CASREGQLNEKLFF.

This clonotype was seen a few times. The V and J genes are TRBV27 and TRBJ1-3; 7 bases are a match to TRBD1. CDR3 length equals 16 residues. Trimming at V came to 6 bases and at J to 9 bases, leaving 17 bases not matched to a gene. Germline V gene lookup returns CDR1 MNHEY and CDR2 SMNVEV (reference sequence). CDR3 DNA sequence: TGTGCCAGCAGCCCAAAACCGGCAGGGGGGCAGGGCACCATATATTTT. It yields the protein CASSPKPAGGQGTIYF.

This clonotype has at least ten counts. The chain has TRBV3-1 and TRBJ2-1; 13 bases map to TRBD2. With V trimmed by 4 bases and J by 9 bases, 15 bases remained unmatched. CDR1 LGHDT and CDR2 YNNKEL come from the germline V gene (reference sequence). This CDR3 spans 18 amino acids. The CDR3: CASSPTTSGGVFAGEQFF. For the CDR3, the DNA is TGTGCCAGCAGCCCTACAACTAGCGGGGGGGTCTTTGCGGGTGAGCAGTTCTTC.

This clonotype was counted at least ten times. The chain has TRBV5-4 and TRBJ2-7; tentative D call: TRBD2 (5 bases). This CDR3 has 14 residues. Germline V gene sequence: CDR1 SGHNT, CDR2 YYREEE (reference sequence). V shed 4 bases and J shed 7 bases, with 18 bases lying between them. CDR3 DNA sequence: TGTGCCAGCAGCCGCGGGTTAACTACGGGAGAGCAGTACTTC. Its protein product is CASSRGLTTGEQYF.

This clonotype was picked up a small number of times. The V and J genes are TRBV4-2 and TRBJ2-7; tentative D call: TRBD1 (5 bases). The germline V gene encodes CDR1 LGHNA and CDR2 YNFKEQ. Trimming removed 0 bases at V and 0 bases at J, with 6 bases between. The CDR3 length is 14 residues. CDR3 DNA: TGTGCCAGCAGCCAAGATACAGGCTCCTACGAGCAGTACTTC. Translating it yields CASSQDTGSYEQYF.

J is TRBJ2-5 and V is TRBV27; 10 bases map to TRBD2. Germline CDR1 MNHEY, CDR2 SMNVEV (reference sequence). The CDR3 is 16 residues long. Trimming took 0 bases from V and 2 from J; bases not matched to a gene: 3. This chain's CDR3 is CASSLSERGGQETQYF. The CDR3 DNA reads TGTGCCAGCAGTTTATCGGAGCGGGGGGGACAAGAGACCCAGTACTTC.

V and J are TRBV7-3 and TRBJ2-3, with 8 bases that match TRBD2. This CDR3 comprises 16 residues. With 3 bases clipped from V and 2 bases from J, the junction kept 7 bases outside the gene matches. CDR1 is SGHTA, CDR2 FQGTGA, per germline. The CDR3 DNA follows: TGTGCCAGCAGCTTGGATCCGGGGGGGATCACAGATACGCAGTATTTT. Translated, it gives CASSLDPGGITDTQYF.

Relative to its sample, this clonotype is medium-sized. V gene TRBV4-2 combines with J gene TRBJ2-5; 15 bases align to TRBD2. Germline CDR1 LGHNA, CDR2 YNFKEQ. V lost 2 bases to trimming and J lost 5 bases; unmatched junction nucleotides: 3. The CDR3 runs 16 residues. CDR3 sequence reads: CASSQTGTSGGETQYF. The DNA for the CDR3 is TGTGCCAGCAGCCAAACCGGGACTAGCGGGGGGGAGACCCAGTACTTC.

This clonotype was detected ten times or more. This rearrangement joins TRBV14 to TRBJ2-1, with 10 bases matching TRBD1. Trimming removed 0 bases from V and 7 bases from J; junction bases left unmatched: 9. The CDR3 has 17 residues. Germline assignment: CDR1 SGHDN and CDR2 FVKESK. The CDR3 nucleotides read TGTGCCAGCAGCCAAGATTTTTGGGACAGGGGACCGAATGAGCAGTTCTTC. As protein: CASSQDFWDRGPNEQFF.

This clonotype was seen a handful of times. The chain has TRBV10-3 and TRBJ2-4; 8 bases align to TRBD2. This CDR3 has 16 residues. V lost 2 bases, J lost 7 bases, and 10 bases stayed unmatched. The germline V gene has CDR1 ENHRY and CDR2 SYGVKD. Here the CDR3 DNA reads TGTGCCATCAGTGAGCCTCCCCGACCGGGGGGGAACATTCAGTACTTC. Translation gives CAISEPPRPGGNIQYF.

This clonotype occurred a few times. The chain uses TRBV19 and TRBJ1-2; no definite D call. Trimming cost V 4 bases and J 2 bases, with 5 bases left between them. Germline loops: CDR1 LNHDA, CDR2 SQIVND (reference sequence). The CDR3 has 12 amino acids. The CDR3 protein is CASSNSNYGYTF. CDR3 DNA sequence: TGTGCCAGTAGTAATTCCAACTATGGCTACACCTTC.

In its sample, this clonotype was seen a few times. CDR3 bases: TGTGCCAGCAGTTCCACCGGGACACCTAACTATGGCTACACCTTC. It translates to CASSSTGTPNYGYTF. This chain links TRBV6-5 with TRBJ1-2, with D tentatively TRBD1 (6 bases). The germline V gene has CDR1 MNHEY and CDR2 SVGAGI. This CDR3 spans 15 amino acids. The ends were cut back, 4 bases at V and 0 bases at J, with 12 bases in the middle.